The 5 T cell receptor beta chains listed next were all sequenced from one sample in a study of CD8 T cells in Susac syndrome. cDNA came from roughly 0.5 to 1 ug RNA primed by random hexamers. From the immunoSEQ multiplex PCR reads, TCRdb called clonotypes with MiXCR, one entry per CDR3 protein. The sample lists about 90,000 distinct CDR3 sequences; approximately 92% were seen once. The material sequenced was CD8+ T cells from PBMCs. These receptors all come from a human donor in good health.

The chain is built from TRBV5-4 and TRBJ2-7, with D tentatively TRBD2 (6 bases). CDR1 SGHNT and CDR2 YYREEE come from the germline V gene (reference sequence). The CDR3 has 15 amino acids. The V end lost 4 bases, the J end lost 2 bases, and 16 bases lay between the germline ends. The CDR3 sequence is CASSIRDFRPYEQYF. CDR3 nucleotide sequence: TGTGCCAGCAGCATCCGGGACTTCAGACCCTACGAGCAGTACTTC.

The gene calls are TRBV13 and TRBJ1-5; D is possibly TRBD1 (6 bases). The length of the CDR3 is 14 residues. CDR1 and CDR2 from the germline V gene are PRHDT and FYEKMQ (reference sequence). Trimming took 5 bases from V and 2 from J, leaving 10 bases between them. In nucleotides, the CDR3 is TGTGCCAGCAGCCCTGGGGGGCGCAATCAGCCCCAGCATTTT. Residues: CASSPGGRNQPQHF.

In its sample, this clonotype was seen a few times. The chain carries TRBV19 and TRBJ1-5; 11 bases match TRBD1. Germline V gene sequence: CDR1 LNHDA, CDR2 SQIVND (reference sequence). V gave up 10 bases and J gave up 4 bases; unmatched junction bases: 3. The CDR3 consists of 13 residues. The CDR3 DNA is TGTGCCACCGGGGACAGGGGGAATCAGCCCCAGCATTTT. It translates to CATGDRGNQPQHF. Full variable domain (missing parts from reference TRBV19 and TRBJ1-5): DGGITQSPKYLFRKEGQNVTLSCEQNLNHDAMYWYRQDPGQGLRLIYYSQIVNDFQKGDIAEGYSVSREKKESFPLTVTSAQKNPTAFYLCATGDRGNQPQHFGDGTRLSIL.

J is TRBJ2-7 and V is TRBV6-5; D is unresolved. The V end was cut by 2 bases, the J end by 6 bases, with 5 bases between. CDR3 length: 11 amino acids. Germline lookup yields CDR1 MNHEY and CDR2 SVGAGI. CDR3 in amino acids: CASSYGVEQYF. CDR3 nucleotides: TGTGCCAGCAGTTACGGGGTCGAGCAGTACTTC.

The chain couples TRBV5-6 to TRBJ2-5; the D call may be TRBD1 or TRBD2 (5 bases each). Germline values: CDR1 SGHDT, CDR2 YYEEEE. There are 14 residues in the CDR3. V shed 0 bases and J shed 4 bases, with 10 bases lying between them. CDR3 coding DNA: TGTGCCAGCAGCTTGGTGGCAGGGAGAGAGACCCAGTACTTC. Translated, it gives CASSLVAGRETQYF.